This T cell receptor (beta chain) appears in the sequencing data of a study of post-analysis software for immune sequencing data. This clonotype was seen a few times. Its target is unknown. Whole-study results and caveats: Among five TRBV segments more frequent in patients than controls were TRBV5-6, TRBV5-1 and TRBV20-1.

This CDR3 is built from 12 residues. V lost 0 bases and J lost 8; bases outside the gene matches: 0. The germline gives CDR1 SGHTS, CDR2 YDEGEE. Each TCR beta cDNA library carried unique molecular identifiers. Using its own MiXCR run on the PCR reads, TCRdb lists one record per CDR3 protein. The sample contains about 500,000 distinct CDR3 sequences, 40% to 55% of which appear only once. The chain carries TRBV5-8 and TRBJ1-2, with 8 bases lining up with TRBD1. The sample was blood. The TCR comes from a girl aged 10 to 17 with multiple sclerosis. CDR3 region: CASSLGTGGYTF. In DNA, the CDR3 is TGTGCCAGCAGCTTGGGGACAGGGGGCTACACCTTC.